Below, 28 T cell receptor beta chains from the same sample are listed, as sequenced in a study of blood T cell repertoires in COVID-19. Sequencing was performed with immunoSEQ multiplex PCR; in TCRdb, only in-frame clones are kept and a portion is missing. The table shows about 36,000 clones, with about 90% occurring only once. Sequencing input: peripheral blood. The receptors were gathered from a man aged 55 to 70 with acute or convalescent COVID-19.

This chain connects TRBV5-1 to TRBJ1-2; 8 bases match TRBD1. Trimming took 4 bases from V and 5 from J; bases not matched to a gene: 7. Germline values: CDR1 SGHRS, CDR2 YFSETQ. The CDR3 is 14 residues long. The CDR3 DNA sequence: TGCGCCAGCAGCACCGGACAGGGAGGATATGGCTACACCTTC. Translation gives CASSTGQGGYGYTF.

J is TRBJ1-5 and V is TRBV30; D might be TRBD1 (6 bases). CDR1 GTSNPN and CDR2 SVGIG come from the germline V gene (reference sequence). With 2 bases removed from V and 5 bases from J, the gap between germline ends came to 16 bases. The CDR3 sequence is 15 residues long. CDR3 in amino acids: CAWSSGAARDQPQHF. The CDR3 DNA reads as TGTGCCTGGAGTTCAGGGGCGGCTCGCGATCAGCCCCAGCATTTT.

This clone was seen a single time. V gene TRBV24-1 combines with J gene TRBJ1-2; maybe TRBD1 (6 bases). Deletions cut 3 bases from V and 4 bases from J, with 14 bases between. This CDR3 spans 15 amino acids. Germline V gene sequence: CDR1 KGHDR, CDR2 SFDVKD. This chain's CDR3 is CATSDPAGEGYGYTF. The CDR3 region has the DNA TGTGCCACCAGTGATCCAGCAGGGGAAGGCTATGGCTACACCTTC.

The chain is built from TRBV5-1 and TRBJ2-2; TRBD1 matches at 8 bases. CDR1 is SGHRS, CDR2 YFSETQ, per germline. V shed 3 bases and J 2 bases; nucleotides not matched to a gene: 3. This CDR3 has 15 amino acids. Here the CDR3 DNA reads TGCGCCAGCAGCTCCGACAGGGGTAACACCGGGGAGCTGTTTTTT. Protein: CASSSDRGNTGELFF.

The genes are TRBV28 and TRBJ1-2; 8 positions agree with TRBD1. The CDR3 runs to 13 residues. The V gene's germline CDR1 is MDHEN and CDR2 SYDVKM. J was trimmed by 5 bases and V by 4 bases; bases with no gene match: 3. The CDR3 nucleotides are TGTGCCAGCAGTTGGGACAGGAGATATGGCTACACCTTC. Its protein product is CASSWDRRYGYTF.

The V and J genes are TRBV19 and TRBJ2-2; TRBD2 agrees at 13 bases. J was trimmed by 6 bases and V by 4 bases; bases with no gene match: 2. The CDR3 consists of 15 residues. The germline V gene has CDR1 LNHDA and CDR2 SQIVND (reference sequence). The CDR3 DNA is TGTGCCAGTAGTACAGGACTAGCGGGAGCCGGGGAGCTGTTTTTT. It specifies CASSTGLAGAGELFF.

The chain has TRBV25-1 and TRBJ2-2, with TRBD2 matching over 7 bases. J gave up 7 bases and V 6 bases, and 8 bases lay outside the gene matches. The CDR3 is 14 amino acids. Germline values: CDR1 MGHDK, CDR2 SYGVNS. The CDR3 sequence is CASSQAGMGGELFF. In nucleotides, the CDR3 is TGTGCCAGCAGCCAAGCGGGGATGGGCGGGGAGCTGTTTTTT.

The chain combines TRBV14 with TRBJ1-3, with 8 bases matching TRBD1. Germline V CDR1 and CDR2: SGHDN, FVKESK. The trim removed 5 bases at V and 4 bases at J, leaving 13 bases unmatched. The CDR3 runs 17 residues. Here the CDR3 DNA reads TGTGCCAGCAGCGATCGGACAGGGAGCGTCATGGGAAACACCATATATTTT. Translated, it gives CASSDRTGSVMGNTIYF.

This chain uses TRBV28 with TRBJ2-1; no firm D call. CDR1 MDHEN and CDR2 SYDVKM come from the germline V gene. V was pared by 3 bases and J by 7 bases, with 7 bases between. The CDR3 has 12 residues. The CDR3 here is CASSLSVNEQFF. The CDR3 DNA reads TGTGCCAGCAGTTTGAGCGTAAATGAGCAGTTCTTC.

The chain is built from TRBV7-9 and TRBJ2-2; D remains unclear. The germline CDR1 and CDR2 sequences are SEHNR and FQNEAQ (reference sequence). The CDR3 extends over 12 amino acids. Deletions cut 5 bases from V and 5 bases from J, with 6 bases between. CDR3 sequence reads: CASSVSTGELFF. CDR3 in DNA: TGTGCCAGCAGCGTTTCAACCGGGGAGCTGTTTTTT.

The sample holds one count of this clone. This chain joins TRBV6-6 and TRBJ1-1; 9 bases line up with TRBD1. J lost 4 bases, V lost 6 bases, and 12 bases had no gene match. The CDR3 has 16 amino acids. CDR1 and CDR2 (germline): MNHNY, SVGAGI (reference sequence). The CDR3 region has the DNA TGTGCCAGCAGCCTAGCAACAGGGACAGGGACCACTGAAGCTTTCTTT. Residues: CASSLATGTGTTEAFF.

This rearrangement joins TRBV19 to TRBJ1-5, with a tentative D call TRBD1 (5 bases). CDR1 and CDR2 from the germline V gene are LNHDA and SQIVND (reference sequence). V gave up 3 bases and J gave up 3 bases, with 12 bases separating them. This CDR3 has 15 residues. The DNA of the CDR3 is TGTGCCAGTAGTATCTCTGACAGAAACAATCAGCCCCAGCATTTT. This codes for CASSISDRNNQPQHF.

The chain has TRBV6-1 and TRBJ2-2; 14 positions agree with TRBD2. J was trimmed by 3 bases and V by 2 bases; bases with no gene match: 5. Germline V gives CDR1 MNHNS, CDR2 SASEGT. This CDR3 is built from 18 residues. CDR3 amino acids: CASSEPGLAGVDTGELFF. CDR3 nucleotides: TGTGCCAGCAGTGAACCGGGACTAGCGGGAGTCGACACCGGGGAGCTGTTTTTT.

The CDR3 DNA is TGTGCCAGCAGCCCTCGAGGGACCGGGGAGCTGTTTTTT. This translates into CASSPRGTGELFF. This chain links TRBV7-2 with TRBJ2-2; a possible D gene is TRBD2 (5 bases). CDR1 is SGHTA and CDR2 is FQGNSA in the germline V gene. V was cut by 5 bases and J by 5 bases, with 9 bases left in between. This CDR3 contains 13 residues.

In this sample, this clone turned up once. The chain carries TRBV10-1 and TRBJ2-1; TRBD2 agrees at 9 bases. The CDR3 loop spans 16 amino acids. The germline V gene encodes CDR1 WNHNN and CDR2 SYGVQD (reference sequence). After removal of 3 bases from V and 6 bases from J, the junction contained 9 bases not matched to a gene. CDR3 loop: CASSDWREGRSNEQFF. DNA for the CDR3: TGCGCCAGCAGTGATTGGCGGGAGGGCCGAAGCAATGAGCAGTTCTTC.

This clone has a single count. The J gene is TRBJ1-1, the V gene TRBV7-8; a possible D gene is TRBD1 (5 bases). With 2 bases removed from V and 6 bases from J, the gap between germline ends came to 13 bases. Germline V gene lookup returns CDR1 SGHVS and CDR2 FQNEAQ. This CDR3 comprises 14 residues. The CDR3 region is CASSLSLGAAEAFF. The CDR3 DNA sequence: TGTGCCAGCAGCTTAAGCCTAGGGGCGGCTGAAGCTTTCTTT.

The chain joins TRBV24-1 to TRBJ2-7; 11 nucleotides line up with TRBD1. CDR1 is KGHDR, CDR2 SFDVKD, per germline. The CDR3 is made up of 17 amino acids. The junction had 9 bases not matched to a gene; V was cut back by 4 bases and J by 2 bases. The DNA of the CDR3 is TGTGCCACCAGTGACTTTCATTGGGGACAGGGGGCCTACGAGCAGTACTTC. This translates into CATSDFHWGQGAYEQYF.

The chain employs TRBV3-1 (or the pseudogene TRBV3-2) and TRBJ2-1, with a tentative D call TRBD2 (5 bases). V was pared by 2 bases and J by 9 bases, with 17 bases between. The CDR3 runs to 15 residues. CDR1 and CDR2 from the germline V gene are LGHDT and YNNKEL (reference sequence). The CDR3 sequence is CASSQLDRRDGEQFF. The DNA of the CDR3 is TGTGCCAGCAGCCAACTGGACCGTCGGGATGGTGAGCAGTTCTTC.

This clone was recorded once. This chain connects TRBV9 to TRBJ1-3; TRBD1 matches 7 bases. Germline CDR1 is SGDLS and CDR2 is YYNGEE. This CDR3 has 16 residues. V dropped 2 bases and J dropped 0; count of bases not matched to a gene: 5. CDR3 DNA sequence: TGTGCCAGCAGCGTGCAGGGGGTCCGCTCTGGAAACACCATATATTTT. It specifies CASSVQGVRSGNTIYF.

V gene TRBV6-5 combines with J gene TRBJ2-1, with TRBD1 matching 9 bases. Germline V gives CDR1 MNHEY, CDR2 SVGAGI. This CDR3 spans 15 amino acids. V was pared by 8 bases and J by 2 bases, with 7 bases of the junction left unmatched. In DNA, the CDR3 is TGTGCCAGCTCCCCGGGACAGGGAACCTACAATGAGCAGTTCTTC. Translating gives CASSPGQGTYNEQFF.

This clone appeared a single time. This rearrangement joins TRBV6-5 to TRBJ2-7; D uncertain. Between the trimmed V and J ends, which lost 2 bases and 0 bases, there was a span of 8 bases. The CDR3 contains 14 residues. CDR1 is MNHEY and CDR2 is SVGAGI in the germline V gene. The CDR3 DNA is TGTGCCAGCAGTTACGCACAGATCTCCTACGAGCAGTACTTC. Protein: CASSYAQISYEQYF.

The chain employs TRBV5-6 and TRBJ2-3; D is perhaps TRBD1 (5 bases). V shed 0 bases and J shed 3 bases, with 17 bases lying between them. This CDR3 region has 17 residues. Germline V gene sequence: CDR1 SGHDT, CDR2 YYEEEE. The CDR3 sequence is CASSLAKGPGRTDTQYF. The CDR3, as DNA: TGTGCCAGCAGCTTGGCCAAGGGGCCAGGACGAACAGATACGCAGTATTTT. The whole variable domain, remainder taken from reference TRBV5-6 and TRBJ2-3, is DAGVTQSPTHLIKTRGQQVTLRCSPKSGHDTVSWYQQALGQGPQFIFQYYEEEERQRGNFPDRFSGHQFPNYSSELNVNALLLGDSALYLCASSLAKGPGRTDTQYFGPGTRLTVL.

This CDR3 is CASRRQTYEQYF. In nucleotides, the CDR3 is TGTGCCAGCAGACGACAGACTTACGAGCAGTACTTC. The chain couples TRBV2 to TRBJ2-7; D is perhaps TRBD1 (5 bases). The germline gives CDR1 SNHLY, CDR2 FYNNEI. The V end was cut by 6 bases, the J end by 4 bases, with 10 bases between. The CDR3 sequence is 12 residues long.

The chain carries TRBV28 and TRBJ1-2; 9 bases agree with TRBD1. The V and J ends lost 6 bases and 5 bases, in that order; junction bases with no gene match: 7. CDR1 and CDR2 (germline): MDHEN, SYDVKM. This CDR3 contains 14 residues. CDR3 protein: CASSRTGGAYGYTF. DNA for the CDR3: TGTGCCAGCAGCCGAACAGGGGGCGCTTATGGCTACACCTTC.

This clone was found a few times. This chain connects TRBV3-1 (or the pseudogene TRBV3-2) to TRBJ1-3, with 7 positions matching TRBD1. Germline V gene lookup returns CDR1 LGHDT and CDR2 YNNKEL (reference sequence). The CDR3 consists of 15 residues. The J segment lost 0 bases and the V segment lost 3 bases, leaving 2 bases of the junction unmatched. Here the CDR3 DNA reads TGTGCCAGCAGCCAGACAGGGCTCTCTGGAAACACCATATATTTT. Protein product: CASSQTGLSGNTIYF.

This rearrangement joins TRBV27 to TRBJ1-2; D is perhaps TRBD1 (6 bases). The CDR3 loop spans 11 amino acids. CDR1 and CDR2 from the germline V gene are MNHEY and SMNVEV (reference sequence). The V end lost 6 bases, the J end lost 7 bases, and 9 bases lay between the germline ends. This CDR3 reads CASSRGTGYTF. DNA for the CDR3: TGTGCCAGCAGCAGGGGAACTGGCTACACCTTC.

CDR3 region: CATNFDRGEQYF. In nucleotides, the CDR3 is TGTGCCACAAATTTTGATAGGGGAGAGCAGTACTTC. The rearrangement joins TRBV2 to TRBJ2-7; maybe TRBD1 (5 bases). This CDR3 has 12 amino acids. Trimming took off 10 bases at V and 7 bases at J, with 17 bases between the two ends. Germline loops: CDR1 SNHLY, CDR2 FYNNEI. Filled out from reference TRBV2 and TRBJ2-7, the complete variable domain reads EPEVTQTPSHQVTQMGQEVILRCVPISNHLYFYWYRQILGQKVEFLVSFYNNEISEKSEIFDDQFSVERPDGSNFTLKIRSTKLEDSAMYFCATNFDRGEQYFGPGTRLTVT.

The chain has TRBV10-3 and TRBJ1-4; 7 bases are a match to TRBD1. The germline CDR1 and CDR2 sequences are ENHRY and SYGVKD. V gave up 10 bases and J gave up 8 bases; unmatched junction bases: 10. This CDR3 spans 13 amino acids. The CDR3 here is CATKGQSGEKLFF. The DNA of the CDR3 is TGTGCCACCAAGGGACAGTCAGGGGAAAAACTGTTTTTT.